The 12 T cell receptor beta chains reported below all come from one sample, sequenced in a study of shared clonotypes between healthy human individuals. Libraries were prepared by immunoSEQ multiplex PCR; TCRdb keeps only in-frame clonotypes and omits some of them. This repertoire shows over a million clones, 95% to 99% found once; its top ten account for 0.4% to 0.55%. Sequenced input: naive CD4+ T cells sorted from blood. Subset here: CD45RA+ positively selected. The receptor set was obtained from a man younger than 45 in good health.

This clone was seen just once. The gene calls are TRBV29-1 and TRBJ2-5, with D unresolved. V lost 6 bases to trimming and J lost 2 bases, with 13 bases between them. Germline CDR1 and CDR2: SQVTM and ANQGSEA. The CDR3 is made up of 13 amino acids. DNA of the CDR3: TGCAGCGTAGGGCCACCCCTGCAAGAGACCCAGTACTTC. It encodes CSVGPPLQETQYF.

The rearrangement joins TRBV6-5 to TRBJ2-7, with 10 bases matching TRBD2. Germline V CDR1 and CDR2: MNHEY, SVGAGI. The CDR3 sequence is 16 residues long. Losses at the gene ends were 1 base for V and 0 bases for J; bases not matched to a gene: 3. The CDR3 coding sequence is TGTGCCAGCAGTTACTTACCTAGCGGGGGCTCCTACGAGCAGTACTTC. Protein: CASSYLPSGGSYEQYF.

The V and J genes are TRBV5-4 and TRBJ2-7, with 11 bases aligning to TRBD2. Germline CDR1 is SGHNT and CDR2 is YYREEE (reference sequence). The CDR3 loop spans 14 amino acids. With V trimmed by 4 bases and J by 3 bases, 3 bases remained unmatched. CDR3 amino acids: CASSKTSGSYEQYF. CDR3 coding DNA: TGTGCCAGCAGCAAAACTAGCGGGAGCTACGAGCAGTACTTC.

This clone was seen a single time. The rearrangement links TRBV7-2 to TRBJ1-5, with unresolved D. CDR3 length equals 14 residues. Germline lookup yields CDR1 SGHTA and CDR2 FQGNSA. V was pared by 2 bases and J by 4 bases, with 9 bases between. As DNA, the CDR3 is TGTGCCAGCAGCTTAAAAGGACTGAATCAGCCCCAGCATTTT. As protein: CASSLKGLNQPQHF.

The rearrangement joins TRBV10-2 to TRBJ2-6, with no clear D. With 3 bases removed from V and 7 bases from J, the gap between germline ends came to 4 bases. The CDR3 runs to 12 residues. The germline V gene has CDR1 WSHSY and CDR2 SAAADI. This CDR3 reads CASSDSANVLTF. The CDR3 nucleotides are TGCGCCAGCAGTGACAGCGCCAACGTCCTGACTTTC.

The V call is TRBV27, the J call TRBJ2-1; D is uncertain. There are 13 residues in the CDR3. Germline-derived CDR1 and CDR2 are MNHEY and SMNVEV (reference sequence). Trimming stripped 3 bases from V and 15 bases from J, with 18 bases between. In DNA, the CDR3 is TGTGCCAGCAGTTTCGGTAAGCTGCTACTACGGTTCTTC. Residues: CASSFGKLLLRFF.

The rearrangement joins TRBV2 to TRBJ2-1; possible D gene TRBD2, 5 bases. CDR1 and CDR2 (germline): SNHLY, FYNNEI. This CDR3 is 15 amino acids long. V was shortened by 6 bases and J by 8 bases, with 20 bases between the two germline ends. The CDR3 sequence is CASRLLVRSGDEQFF. The CDR3 DNA follows: TGTGCCAGCAGGTTACTAGTAAGGTCTGGGGATGAGCAGTTCTTC. Looking up the rest from reference TRBV2 and TRBJ2-1 gives the full variable domain: EPEVTQTPSHQVTQMGQEVILRCVPISNHLYFYWYRQILGQKVEFLVSFYNNEISEKSEIFDDQFSVERPDGSNFTLKIRSTKLEDSAMYFCASRLLVRSGDEQFFGPGTRLTVL.

The J gene is TRBJ1-2, the V gene TRBV5-1; the D gene is possibly TRBD1 (6 bases). Per the germline V gene, CDR1 is SGHRS and CDR2 is YFSETQ. Trimming pared 2 bases from V and 2 bases from J, leaving 10 bases between. The CDR3 is 14 amino acids. CDR3 sequence: CASSFGGGNYGYTF. The CDR3 DNA follows: TGCGCCAGCAGCTTTGGAGGGGGGAACTATGGCTACACCTTC.

The chain joins TRBV2 to TRBJ2-7; D is possibly TRBD2 (5 bases). The germline gives CDR1 SNHLY, CDR2 FYNNEI. There are 14 residues in the CDR3. Trimming took off 8 bases at V and 2 bases at J, with 16 bases between the two ends. The CDR3 loop reads CASAKGGPAYEQYF. The CDR3, as DNA: TGTGCCAGCGCGAAAGGCGGGCCGGCCTACGAGCAGTACTTC.

The gene calls are TRBV29-1 and TRBJ2-7, with 7 bases aligning to TRBD1. The V gene end was trimmed by 6 bases and the J gene end by 2 bases; junction bases not matched to a gene: 10. The CDR3 is 14 residues long. CDR1 is SQVTM, CDR2 ANQGSEA, per germline. In DNA form, the CDR3 reads TGCAGCGTCGTTAGGGGGCCTCCTGCCTACGAGCAGTACTTC. Amino acid sequence: CSVVRGPPAYEQYF.

This rearrangement joins TRBV5-6 to TRBJ2-5; 9 bases fit TRBD1. This CDR3 contains 15 residues. Germline V CDR1 and CDR2: SGHDT, YYEEEE. After removal of 5 bases from V and 4 bases from J, the junction contained 9 bases not matched to a gene. The CDR3 here is CASSRRDRGVETQYF. The DNA of the CDR3 is TGTGCCAGCAGTCGCCGTGACAGGGGGGTAGAGACCCAGTACTTC.

J is TRBJ2-3 and V is TRBV9, with TRBD2 matching over 7 bases. Germline V gene data show CDR1 as SGDLS and CDR2 as YYNGEE. The CDR3 is made up of 15 amino acids. V was clipped by 1 base and J by 4 bases; unmatched bases: 6. The CDR3 is CASSVKQGGSDTQYF. The CDR3 DNA reads TGTGCCAGCAGCGTAAAGCAGGGAGGGTCAGATACGCAGTATTTT.